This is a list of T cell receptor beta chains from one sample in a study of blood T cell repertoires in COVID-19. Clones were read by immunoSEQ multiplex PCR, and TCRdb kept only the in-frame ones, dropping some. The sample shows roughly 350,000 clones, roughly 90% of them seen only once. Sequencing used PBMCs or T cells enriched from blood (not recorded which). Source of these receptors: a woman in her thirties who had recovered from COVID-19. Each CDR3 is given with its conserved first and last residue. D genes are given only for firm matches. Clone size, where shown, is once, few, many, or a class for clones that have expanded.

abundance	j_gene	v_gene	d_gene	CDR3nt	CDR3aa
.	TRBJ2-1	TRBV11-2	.	TGTGCCAGCAGCTTAGATTGGGGGGGCGGGAGCGCATACAATGAGCAGTTCTTC	CASSLDWGGGSAYNEQFF
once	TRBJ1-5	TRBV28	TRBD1	TGTGCCAGCAGTTTACAGGGGGCGCGCAATCAGCCCCAGCATTTT	CASSLQGARNQPQHF
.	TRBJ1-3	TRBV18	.	TGTGCCAGCTCACCGCCCACAGGGTTTGGAAACACCATATATTTT	CASSPPTGFGNTIYF
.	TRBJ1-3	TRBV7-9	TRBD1	TGTGCCAGCAGCCGGGGACAGAGCTCTGGAAACACCATATATTTT	CASSRGQSSGNTIYF
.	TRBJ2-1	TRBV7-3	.	TGTGCCAGCAGCCCAGCGAGATGGAACAATGAGCAGTTCTTC	CASSPARWNNEQFF
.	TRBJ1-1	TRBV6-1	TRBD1	TGTGCCAGCAGTGATGGGCAGGGGGCAACTGAAGCTTTCTTT	CASSDGQGATEAFF
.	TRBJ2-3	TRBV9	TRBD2	TGTGCCAGCAGCGTAGGAGCGGGGGGAAGCACAGATACGCAGTATTTT	CASSVGAGGSTDTQYF
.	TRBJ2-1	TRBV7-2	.	TGTGCCAGCAGCTTAAGGTGGGGGGGCCGCCAGCAGTTCTTC	CASSLRWGGRQQFF
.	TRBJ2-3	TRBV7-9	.	TGTGCCAGCAGTTCCCGGTCCGCGGATACGCAGTATTTT	CASSSRSADTQYF
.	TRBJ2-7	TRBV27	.	TGTGCCAGCAGGCGGGGACAGAGCTCCTACGAGCAGTACTTC	CASRRGQSSYEQYF
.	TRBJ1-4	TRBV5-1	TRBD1	TGCGCCAGCAGTCTCGGAGGACAGGCCTCTTATGAAAAACTGTTTTTT	CASSLGGQASYEKLFF
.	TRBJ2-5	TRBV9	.	TGTGCCAGCAGCGGACAATACCAAGAGACCCAGTACTTC	CASSGQYQETQYF
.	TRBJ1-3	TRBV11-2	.	TGTGCCAGCGTACTTCCAGGGATAGGAAACACCATATATTTT	CASVLPGIGNTIYF
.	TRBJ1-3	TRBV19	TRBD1	TGTGCCAGTAGTACCACAGGGGTAGGGTCTGGAAACACCATATATTTT	CASSTTGVGSGNTIYF
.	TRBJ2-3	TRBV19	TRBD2	TGTGCCAGTACCCCGACTAGCGGGGGCTCTCTGATCACAGATACGCAGTATTTT	CASTPTSGGSLITDTQYF
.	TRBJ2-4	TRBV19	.	TGTGCCAGTAGTACGGTAGCCAAAAACATTCAGTACTTC	CASSTVAKNIQYF
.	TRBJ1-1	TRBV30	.	TGTGCCTGGAGTGTACTGGGGAGAGGCGCTGAAGCTTTCTTT	CAWSVLGRGAEAFF
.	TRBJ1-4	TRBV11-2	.	TGTGCCAGCAGTCCTACCCGACAGGCAACTAATGAAAAACTGTTTTTT	CASSPTRQATNEKLFF
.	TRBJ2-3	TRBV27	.	TGTGCCAGCAGACTAACACTAGGCACAGATACGCAGTATTTT	CASRLTLGTDTQYF
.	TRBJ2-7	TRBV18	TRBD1	TGTGCCAGCTCAAGGGCCGGGACAGGGGACTACGAGCAGTACTTC	CASSRAGTGDYEQYF
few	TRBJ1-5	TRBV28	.	TGTGCCAGCAGTACACCCTCAGCGGGACAGCCCCAGCATTTT	CASSTPSAGQPQHF
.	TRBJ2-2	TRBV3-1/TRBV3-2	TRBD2	TGTGCCAGCAGAGTCTCCGGGACTAGCGGGGGGGCGGACGGCGGGGAGCTGTTTTTT	CASRVSGTSGGADGGELFF
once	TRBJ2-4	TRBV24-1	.	TGTGCCACCAGTGCTCTTAGGGGAAACATTCAGTACTTC	CATSALRGNIQYF
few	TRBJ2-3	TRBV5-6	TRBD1	TGTGCCAGCAGCCCTGGACAGGGGTCAGATACGCAGTATTTT	CASSPGQGSDTQYF
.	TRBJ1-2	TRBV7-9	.	TGTGCCAGCAGCCCCCCCGTATATGGCTACACCTTC	CASSPPVYGYTF
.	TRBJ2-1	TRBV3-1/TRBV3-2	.	TGTGCCAGCAGCCAAGGGGACTGGGCGGACAATGAGCAGTTCTTC	CASSQGDWADNEQFF
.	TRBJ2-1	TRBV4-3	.	TGCGCCAGCAGCCGAGAAGGAGCTGACAATGAGCAGTTCTTC	CASSREGADNEQFF
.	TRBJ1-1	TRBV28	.	TGTGCCAGCAGTCTGGCTTCAGTCACTGAAGCTTTCTTT	CASSLASVTEAFF
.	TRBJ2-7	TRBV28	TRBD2	TGTGCCAGCAGTCTCAGCCTTTTACTAGCGGGAAACGAGCAGTACTTC	CASSLSLLLAGNEQYF
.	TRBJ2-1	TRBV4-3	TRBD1	TGCGCCAGCAGCCAAGGACAGGGGGATTATGAGCAGTTCTTC	CASSQGQGDYEQFF
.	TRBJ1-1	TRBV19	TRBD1	TGTGCCAGTAGTAAGAGGGACAGGGTGGACACTGAAGCTTTCTTT	CASSKRDRVDTEAFF
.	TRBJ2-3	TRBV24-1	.	TGTGCCACCAGTGATTCAAGCCAGGGTACGCAGTATTTT	CATSDSSQGTQYF
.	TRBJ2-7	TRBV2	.	TGTGCCAGCAGTGGACTAGGTAGGAGCCTCTTGGACTTC	CASSGLGRSLLDF
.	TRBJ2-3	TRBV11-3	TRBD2	TGTGCCAGCAGCTTAACTAGCGGGAGTTGGGACACAGATACGCAGTATTTT	CASSLTSGSWDTDTQYF
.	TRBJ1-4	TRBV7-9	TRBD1	TGTGCCAGCTCGGCGGGACAGGCCAATGAAAAACTGTTTTTT	CASSAGQANEKLFF
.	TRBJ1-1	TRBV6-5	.	TGTGCCAGCAGTCGCAGGGGTGGCACTGAAGCTTTCTTT	CASSRRGGTEAFF
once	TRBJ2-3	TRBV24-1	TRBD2	TGTGCCACCAGTGAGAGCGGGAGGGTCACAGATACGCAGTATTTT	CATSESGRVTDTQYF
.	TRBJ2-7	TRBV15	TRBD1	TGTGCCACCAGCAGAGAGAGCTCTCGGACAGGGGGCGAGCAGTACTTC	CATSRESSRTGGEQYF
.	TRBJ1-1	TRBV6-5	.	TGTGCCAGCAGAGTATTGAACACAGGGGAAGCTTTCTTT	CASRVLNTGEAFF
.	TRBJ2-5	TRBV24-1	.	TGTGCCACCAGTGATTTGCGGGGGGCGGGAATGGAAGAGACCCAGTACTTC	CATSDLRGAGMEETQYF
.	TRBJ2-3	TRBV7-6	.	TGTGCCAGCAGCTTATCCGGTTCTAGCACAGATACGCAGTATTTT	CASSLSGSSTDTQYF
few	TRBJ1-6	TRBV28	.	TGTGCCAGCAGTTTATCCGATTCGGGGAATTCCGGTATTGCCCTCCACTTT	CASSLSDSGNSGIALHF
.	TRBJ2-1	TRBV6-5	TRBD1	TGTGCCAGCAGCCAAGGGACAGGCTCCTACAATGAGCAGTTCTTC	CASSQGTGSYNEQFF
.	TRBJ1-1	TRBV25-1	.	TGTGCCACCCTGAGTTTACGGGGGACGGCTTTCTTT	CATLSLRGTAFF
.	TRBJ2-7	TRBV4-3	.	TGCGCCAGCAGCCAAGAGGCAGTGAGGCGCCACGAGCAGTACTTC	CASSQEAVRRHEQYF
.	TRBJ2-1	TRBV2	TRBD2	TGTGCCAGCAGTGATCCTAGCGGGGCCTACAATGAGCAGTTCTTC	CASSDPSGAYNEQFF
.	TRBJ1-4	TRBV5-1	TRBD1	TGCGCCAGCAGCTTACAGCCAGGGGGTGAAAAACTGTTTTTT	CASSLQPGGEKLFF
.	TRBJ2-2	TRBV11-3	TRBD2	TGTGCCAGCAGCTTAGGACTAGCCTCCACCGGGGAGCTGTTTTTT	CASSLGLASTGELFF
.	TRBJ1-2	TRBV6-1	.	TGTGCCAGCAGTGAAGCTATAGGGGATTATGGCTACACCTTC	CASSEAIGDYGYTF
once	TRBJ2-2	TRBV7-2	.	TGTGCCAGCAGCCTACAGGGTGGGAGCGGGGAGCTGTTTTTT	CASSLQGGSGELFF